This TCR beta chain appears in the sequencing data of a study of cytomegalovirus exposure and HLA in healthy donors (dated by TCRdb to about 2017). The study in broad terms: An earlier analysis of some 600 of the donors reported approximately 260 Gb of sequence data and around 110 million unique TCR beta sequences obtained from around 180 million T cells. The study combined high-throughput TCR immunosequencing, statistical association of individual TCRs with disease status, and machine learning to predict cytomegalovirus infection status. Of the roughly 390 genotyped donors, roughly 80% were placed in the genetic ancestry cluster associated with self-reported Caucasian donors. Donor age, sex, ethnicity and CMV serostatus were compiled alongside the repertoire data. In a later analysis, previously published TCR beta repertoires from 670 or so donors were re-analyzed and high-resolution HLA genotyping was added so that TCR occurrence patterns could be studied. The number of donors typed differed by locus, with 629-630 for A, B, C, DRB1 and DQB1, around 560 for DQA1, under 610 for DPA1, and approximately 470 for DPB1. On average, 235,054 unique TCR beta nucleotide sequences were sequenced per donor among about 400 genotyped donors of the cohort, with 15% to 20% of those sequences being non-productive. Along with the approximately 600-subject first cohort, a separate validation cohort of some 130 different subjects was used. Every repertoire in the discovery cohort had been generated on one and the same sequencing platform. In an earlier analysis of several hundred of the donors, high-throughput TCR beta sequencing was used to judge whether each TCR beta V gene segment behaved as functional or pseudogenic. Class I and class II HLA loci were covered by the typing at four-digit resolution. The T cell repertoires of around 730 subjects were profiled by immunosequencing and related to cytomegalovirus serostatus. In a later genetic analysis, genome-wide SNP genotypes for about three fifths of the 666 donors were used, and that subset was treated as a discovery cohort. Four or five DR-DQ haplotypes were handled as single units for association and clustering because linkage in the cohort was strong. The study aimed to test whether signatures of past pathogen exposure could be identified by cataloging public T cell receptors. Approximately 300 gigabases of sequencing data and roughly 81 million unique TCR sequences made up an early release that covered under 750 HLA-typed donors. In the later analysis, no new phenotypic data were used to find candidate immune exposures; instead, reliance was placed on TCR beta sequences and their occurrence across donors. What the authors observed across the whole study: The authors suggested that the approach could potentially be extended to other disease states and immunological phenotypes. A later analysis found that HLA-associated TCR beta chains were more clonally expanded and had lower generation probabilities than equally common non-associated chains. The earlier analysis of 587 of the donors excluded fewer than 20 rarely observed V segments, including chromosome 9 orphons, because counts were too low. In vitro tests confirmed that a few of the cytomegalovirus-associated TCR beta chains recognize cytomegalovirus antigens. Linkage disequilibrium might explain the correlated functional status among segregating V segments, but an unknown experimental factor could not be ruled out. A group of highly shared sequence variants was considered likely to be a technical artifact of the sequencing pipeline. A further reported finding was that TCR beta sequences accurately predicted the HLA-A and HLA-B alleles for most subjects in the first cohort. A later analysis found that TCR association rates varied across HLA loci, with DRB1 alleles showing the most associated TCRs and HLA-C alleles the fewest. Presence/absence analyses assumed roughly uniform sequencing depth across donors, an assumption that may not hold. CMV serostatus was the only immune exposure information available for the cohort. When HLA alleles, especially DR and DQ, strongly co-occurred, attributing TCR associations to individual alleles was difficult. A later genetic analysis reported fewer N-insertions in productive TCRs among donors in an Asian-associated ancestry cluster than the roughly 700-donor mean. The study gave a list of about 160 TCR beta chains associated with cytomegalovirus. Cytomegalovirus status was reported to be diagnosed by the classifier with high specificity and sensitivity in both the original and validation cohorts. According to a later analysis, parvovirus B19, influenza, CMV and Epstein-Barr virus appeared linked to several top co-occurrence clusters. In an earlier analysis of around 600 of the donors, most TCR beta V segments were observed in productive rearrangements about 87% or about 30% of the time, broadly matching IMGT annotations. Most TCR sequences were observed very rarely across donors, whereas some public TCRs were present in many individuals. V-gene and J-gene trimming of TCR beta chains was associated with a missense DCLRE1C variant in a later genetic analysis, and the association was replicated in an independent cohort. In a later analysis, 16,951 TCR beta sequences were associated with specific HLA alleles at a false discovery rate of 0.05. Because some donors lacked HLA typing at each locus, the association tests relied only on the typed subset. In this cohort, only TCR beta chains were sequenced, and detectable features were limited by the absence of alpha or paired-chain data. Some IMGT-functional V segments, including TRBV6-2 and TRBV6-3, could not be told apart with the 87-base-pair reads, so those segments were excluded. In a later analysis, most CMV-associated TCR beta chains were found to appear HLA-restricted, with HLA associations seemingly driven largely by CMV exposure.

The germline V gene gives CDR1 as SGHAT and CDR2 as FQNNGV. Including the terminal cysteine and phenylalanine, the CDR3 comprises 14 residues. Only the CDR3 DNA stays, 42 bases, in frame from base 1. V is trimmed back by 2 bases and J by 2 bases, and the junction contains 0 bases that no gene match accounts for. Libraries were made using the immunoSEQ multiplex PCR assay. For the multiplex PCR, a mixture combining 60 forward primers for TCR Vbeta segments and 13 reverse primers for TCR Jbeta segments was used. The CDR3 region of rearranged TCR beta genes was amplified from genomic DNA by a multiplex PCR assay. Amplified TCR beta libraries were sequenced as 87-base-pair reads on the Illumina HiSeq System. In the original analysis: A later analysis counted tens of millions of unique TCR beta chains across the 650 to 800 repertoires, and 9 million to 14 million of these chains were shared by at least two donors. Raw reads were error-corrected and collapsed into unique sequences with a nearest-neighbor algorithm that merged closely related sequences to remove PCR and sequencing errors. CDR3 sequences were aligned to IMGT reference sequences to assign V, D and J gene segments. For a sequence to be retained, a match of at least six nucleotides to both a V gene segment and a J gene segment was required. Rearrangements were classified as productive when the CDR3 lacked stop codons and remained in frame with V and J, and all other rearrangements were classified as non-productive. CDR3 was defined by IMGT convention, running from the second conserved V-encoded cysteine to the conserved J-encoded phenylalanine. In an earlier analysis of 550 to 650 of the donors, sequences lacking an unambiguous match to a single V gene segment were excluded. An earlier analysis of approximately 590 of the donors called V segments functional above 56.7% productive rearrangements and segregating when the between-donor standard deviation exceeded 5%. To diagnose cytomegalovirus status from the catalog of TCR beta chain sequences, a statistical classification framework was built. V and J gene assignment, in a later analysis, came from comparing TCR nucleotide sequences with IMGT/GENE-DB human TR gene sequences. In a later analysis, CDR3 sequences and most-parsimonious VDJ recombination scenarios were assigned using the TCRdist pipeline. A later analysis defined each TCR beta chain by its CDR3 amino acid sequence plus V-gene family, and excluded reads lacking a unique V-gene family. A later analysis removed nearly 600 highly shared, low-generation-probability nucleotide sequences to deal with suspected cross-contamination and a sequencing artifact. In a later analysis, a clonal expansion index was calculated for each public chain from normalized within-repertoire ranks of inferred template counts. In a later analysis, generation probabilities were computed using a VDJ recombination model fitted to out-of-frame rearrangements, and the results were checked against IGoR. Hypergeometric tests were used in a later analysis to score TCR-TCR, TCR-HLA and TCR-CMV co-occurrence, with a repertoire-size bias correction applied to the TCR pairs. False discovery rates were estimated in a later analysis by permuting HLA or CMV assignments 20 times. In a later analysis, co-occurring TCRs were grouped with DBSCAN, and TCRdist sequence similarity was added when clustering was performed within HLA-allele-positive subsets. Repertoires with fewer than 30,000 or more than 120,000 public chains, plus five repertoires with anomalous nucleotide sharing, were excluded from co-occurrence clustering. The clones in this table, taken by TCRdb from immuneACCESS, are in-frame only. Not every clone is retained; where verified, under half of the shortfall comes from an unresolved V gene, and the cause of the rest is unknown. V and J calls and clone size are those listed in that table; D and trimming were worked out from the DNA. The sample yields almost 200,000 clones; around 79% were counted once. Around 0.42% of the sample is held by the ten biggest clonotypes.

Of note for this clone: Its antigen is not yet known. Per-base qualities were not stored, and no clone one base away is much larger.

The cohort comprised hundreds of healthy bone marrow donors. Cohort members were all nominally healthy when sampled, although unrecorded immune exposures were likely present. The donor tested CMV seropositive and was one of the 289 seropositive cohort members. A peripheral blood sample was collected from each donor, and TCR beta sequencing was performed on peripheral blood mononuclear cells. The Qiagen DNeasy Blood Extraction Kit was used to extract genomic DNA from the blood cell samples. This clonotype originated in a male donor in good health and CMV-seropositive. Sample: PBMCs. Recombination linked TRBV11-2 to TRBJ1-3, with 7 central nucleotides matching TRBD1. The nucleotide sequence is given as TGTGCCAGCAGCTTAACAGGGGCTGGAAACACCATATATTTT. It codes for CASSLTGAGNTIYF.